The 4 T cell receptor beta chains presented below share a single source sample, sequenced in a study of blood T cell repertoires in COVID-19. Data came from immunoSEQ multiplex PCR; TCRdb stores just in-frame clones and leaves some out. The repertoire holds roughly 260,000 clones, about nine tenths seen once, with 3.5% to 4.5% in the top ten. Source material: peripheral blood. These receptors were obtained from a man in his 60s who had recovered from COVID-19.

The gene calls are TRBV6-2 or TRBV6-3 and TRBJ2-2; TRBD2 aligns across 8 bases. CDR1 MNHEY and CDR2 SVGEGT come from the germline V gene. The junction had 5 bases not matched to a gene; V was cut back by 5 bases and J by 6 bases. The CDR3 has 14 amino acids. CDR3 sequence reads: CASSMAGGSGELFF. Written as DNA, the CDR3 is TGTGCCAGCAGTATGGCGGGGGGTTCCGGGGAGCTGTTTTTT.

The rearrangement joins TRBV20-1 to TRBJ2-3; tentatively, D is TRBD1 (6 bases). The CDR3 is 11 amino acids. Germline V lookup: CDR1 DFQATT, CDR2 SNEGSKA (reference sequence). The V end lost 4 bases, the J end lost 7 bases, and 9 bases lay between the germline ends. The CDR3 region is CSATGEYTQYF. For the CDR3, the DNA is TGCAGTGCTACAGGGGAATATACGCAGTATTTT.

CDR3 amino acids: CASRLGLPGQGIDTQYF. The CDR3 region has the DNA TGTGCAAGTCGCTTAGGACTTCCGGGACAGGGGATAGATACGCAGTATTTT. The chain employs TRBV12-2 and TRBJ2-3; TRBD1, the table's D call, lacks a check against the DNA. TRBV12-2 is designated a pseudogene. This CDR3 contains 17 residues.

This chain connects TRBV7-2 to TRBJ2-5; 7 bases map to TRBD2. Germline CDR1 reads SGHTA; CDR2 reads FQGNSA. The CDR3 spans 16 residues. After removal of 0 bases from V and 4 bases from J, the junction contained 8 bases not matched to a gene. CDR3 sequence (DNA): TGTGCCAGCAGCTTAGCGCGGGGCTGGGAGGGAGAGACCCAGTACTTC. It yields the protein CASSLARGWEGETQYF.